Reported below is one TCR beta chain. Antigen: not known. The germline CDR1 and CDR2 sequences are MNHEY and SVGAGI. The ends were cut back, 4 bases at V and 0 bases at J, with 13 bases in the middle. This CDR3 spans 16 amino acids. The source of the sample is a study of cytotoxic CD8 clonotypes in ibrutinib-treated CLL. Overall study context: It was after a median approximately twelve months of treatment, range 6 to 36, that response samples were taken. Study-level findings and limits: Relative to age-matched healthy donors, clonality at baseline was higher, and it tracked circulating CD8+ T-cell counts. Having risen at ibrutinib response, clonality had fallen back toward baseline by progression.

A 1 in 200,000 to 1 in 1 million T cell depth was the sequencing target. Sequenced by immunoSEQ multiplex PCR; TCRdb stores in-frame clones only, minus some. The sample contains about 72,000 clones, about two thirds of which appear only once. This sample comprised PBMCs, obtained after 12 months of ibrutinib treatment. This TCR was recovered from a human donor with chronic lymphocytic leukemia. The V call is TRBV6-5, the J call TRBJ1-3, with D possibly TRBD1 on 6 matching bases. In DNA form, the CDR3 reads TGTGCCAGCAGTTTAGGGGGGGGGCTCTCTGGAAACACCATATATTTT. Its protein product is CASSLGGGLSGNTIYF.